The 7 T cell receptor beta chains below come from one sample, sequenced in a study of T cell responses to AZD1222 COVID-19 vaccine. The protocol was immunoSEQ multiplex PCR, while the TCRdb copy is restricted to in-frame clones and leaves out a portion. The sample includes 150,000 to 180,000 clones, 70% to 90% of them seen just once. This material consisted of peripheral blood, taken on day 0 of MenACWY control vaccination. These receptors were taken from an adult in good health.

The chain carries TRBV7-2 and TRBJ1-3; D gene uncertain. Per the germline V gene, CDR1 is SGHTA and CDR2 is FQGNSA. CDR3 length: 16 amino acids. With 1 base removed from V and 1 base from J, the gap between germline ends came to 11 bases. CDR3 DNA: TGTGCCAGCAGCTTAGATTTTCAGCCGTCTGGAAACACCATATATTTT. This translates into CASSLDFQPSGNTIYF. The entire variable domain, with the rest obtained from reference TRBV7-2 and TRBJ1-3, is as follows: GAGVSQSPSNKVTEKGKDVELRCDPISGHTALYWYRQSLGQGLEFLIYFQGNSAPDKSGLPSDRFSAERTGGSVSTLTIQRTQQEDSAVYLCASSLDFQPSGNTIYFGEGSWLTVV.

This chain joins TRBV6-1 and TRBJ2-5; no clear D gene. CDR1 is MNHNS and CDR2 is SASEGT in the germline V gene. V lost 0 bases and J lost 7, with 15 bases in between. There are 15 residues in the CDR3. The CDR3 loop reads CASSEALSLSGTQYF. In nucleotides, the CDR3 is TGTGCCAGCAGTGAAGCGCTATCCTTGTCAGGGACCCAGTACTTC.

V gene TRBV19 combines with J gene TRBJ2-1; 7 positions match TRBD1. Trimming took 2 bases from V and 2 from J; bases not matched to a gene: 3. This CDR3 is built from 15 residues. CDR1 and CDR2 (germline): LNHDA, SQIVND (reference sequence). The CDR3, as DNA: TGTGCCAGTAGTATACAGGGGGTTACCTACAATGAGCAGTTCTTC. Amino acid sequence: CASSIQGVTYNEQFF.

The V gene is TRBV18, the J gene TRBJ2-7, with D perhaps matching TRBD2 (6 bases). V lost 3 bases to trimming and J lost 3 bases, with 9 bases between them. Per the germline V gene, CDR1 is KGHSH and CDR2 is LQKENI. The CDR3 has 13 amino acids. The CDR3 DNA sequence: TGTGCCAGCTCACCGCCTAGCGTCTACGAGCAGTACTTC. This gives the protein CASSPPSVYEQYF.

This clone was seen only once. The V call is TRBV7-8, the J call TRBJ2-5; 11 positions agree with TRBD1. Germline trimming cut 4 bases from V and 7 bases from J; bases unmatched to any gene: 5. The CDR3 covers 14 residues. Germline CDR1 is SGHVS and CDR2 is FQNEAQ. The CDR3 region has the DNA TGTGCCAGCAGCTCGGTCGGGACAGGGGGGACCCAGTACTTC. This codes for CASSSVGTGGTQYF.

The V and J genes are TRBV19 and TRBJ2-5; TRBD1 agrees at 7 bases. This CDR3 has 14 amino acids. The germline V gene has CDR1 LNHDA and CDR2 SQIVND (reference sequence). V trimming: 2 bases; J trimming: 5 bases; junction bases outside the gene matches: 5. The CDR3 nucleotides are TGTGCCAGTAGTATAAGAAAGACAGGGGAGACCCAGTACTTC. Protein sequence: CASSIRKTGETQYF.

The gene calls are TRBV5-5 and TRBJ1-3, with D possibly matching TRBD1 (5 bases). With 4 bases removed from V and 0 bases from J, the gap between germline ends came to 14 bases. Germline loops: CDR1 SGHKS, CDR2 YYEKEE (reference sequence). The CDR3 has 16 amino acids. CDR3 protein: CASSQGQPRSGNTIYF. The DNA of the CDR3 is TGTGCCAGCAGCCAGGGCCAACCCCGCTCTGGAAACACCATATATTTT. The full variable domain, in which reference TRBV5-5 and TRBJ1-3 provide the parts outside the CDR3, is DAGVTQSPTHLIKTRGQQVTLRCSPISGHKSVSWYQQVLGQGPQFIFQYYEKEERGRGNFPDRFSARQFPNYSSELNVNALLLGDSALYLCASSQGQPRSGNTIYFGEGSWLTVV.